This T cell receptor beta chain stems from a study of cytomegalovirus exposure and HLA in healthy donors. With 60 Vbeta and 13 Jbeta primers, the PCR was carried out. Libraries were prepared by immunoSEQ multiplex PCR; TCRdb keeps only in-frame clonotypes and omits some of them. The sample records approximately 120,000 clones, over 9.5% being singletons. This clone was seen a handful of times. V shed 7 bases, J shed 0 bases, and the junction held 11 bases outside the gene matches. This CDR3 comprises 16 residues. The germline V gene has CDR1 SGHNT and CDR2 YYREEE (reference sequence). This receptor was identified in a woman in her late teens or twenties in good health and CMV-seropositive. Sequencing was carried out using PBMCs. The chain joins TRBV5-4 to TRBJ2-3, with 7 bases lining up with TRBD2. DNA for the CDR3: TGTGCCAGCCGTCCTGGAGCGGGGATTAGCACAGATACGCAGTATTTT. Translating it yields CASRPGAGISTDTQYF.